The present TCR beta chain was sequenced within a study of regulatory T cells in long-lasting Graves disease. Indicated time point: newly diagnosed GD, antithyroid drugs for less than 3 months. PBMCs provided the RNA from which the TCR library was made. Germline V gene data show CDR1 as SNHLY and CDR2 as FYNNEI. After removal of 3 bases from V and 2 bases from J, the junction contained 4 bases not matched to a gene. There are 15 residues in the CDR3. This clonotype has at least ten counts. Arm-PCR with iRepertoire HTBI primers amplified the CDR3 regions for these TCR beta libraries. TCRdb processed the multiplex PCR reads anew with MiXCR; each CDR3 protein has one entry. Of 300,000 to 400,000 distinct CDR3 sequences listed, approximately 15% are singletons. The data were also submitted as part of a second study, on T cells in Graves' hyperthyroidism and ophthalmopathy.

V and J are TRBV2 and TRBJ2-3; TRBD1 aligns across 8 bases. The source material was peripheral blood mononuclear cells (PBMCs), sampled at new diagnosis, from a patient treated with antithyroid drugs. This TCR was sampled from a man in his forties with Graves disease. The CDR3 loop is CASSDRGPPTDTQYF. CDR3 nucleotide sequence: TGTGCCAGCAGTGACAGGGGGCCACCCACAGATACGCAGTATTTT.